The 23 T cell receptor beta chains below all came from one sample that was sequenced in a study of blood T cells in healthy people across ages. Combining a sample-barcoded 5' primer with a J-beta primer mix, a second PCR ran for roughly 6 to 12 cycles. TCRdb reprocessed the 5' RACE reads with MiXCR, giving one entry per CDR3 protein. The table has 700,000 to 1,000,000 distinct CDR3 sequences, about 42% seen once. Sequences were obtained from blood. The receptors were gathered from a man between 60 and 75 years old in good health.

The chain recombines TRBV14 with TRBJ2-3, with D unresolved. V lost 0 bases and J 8 bases, leaving 12 bases between the germline ends. The V gene's germline CDR1 is SGHDN and CDR2 FVKESK. The CDR3 is 14 residues long. The CDR3 is CASSQEPPGGTQYF. DNA of the CDR3: TGTGCCAGCAGCCAAGAACCGCCCGGTGGTACGCAGTATTTT. Drawing the rest from reference TRBV14 and TRBJ2-3, the complete variable domain is EAGVTQFPSHSVIEKGQTVTLRCDPISGHDNLYWYRRVMGKEIKFLLHFVKESKQDESGMPNNRFLAERTGGTYSTLKVQPAELEDSGVYFCASSQEPPGGTQYFGPGTRLTVL.

As regards this clonotype: The junction shows a germline mismatch at one end, possibly a read error. V and J are TRBV25-1 and TRBJ2-7, with TRBD2 as a possible D gene (5 bases). The CDR3 length is 16 residues. Germline CDR1 is MGHDK and CDR2 is SYGVNS. CDR3 loop: CTSSESGSRKTYKQYF. CDR3 bases: TGTACCAGCAGTGAATCGGGGTCCAGGAAGACCTACAAGCAGTACTTC.

This clonotype was seen many times. The chain carries TRBV6-5 and TRBJ2-7; 7 bases fit TRBD1. CDR3 length: 14 residues. Trimming took 2 bases from V and 5 from J; bases not matched to a gene: 6. CDR1 is MNHEY and CDR2 is SVGAGI in the germline V gene. The chain's CDR3 is CASSYTRQGHEQYF. CDR3 bases: TGTGCCAGCAGTTACACCCGACAGGGCCACGAGCAGTACTTC.

The chain has TRBV7-2 and TRBJ2-3; a possible D gene is TRBD2 (7 bases). V was shortened by 1 base and J by 0 bases, with 11 bases between the two germline ends. CDR1 is SGHTA and CDR2 is FQGNSA in the germline V gene. There are 16 residues in the CDR3. CDR3 amino acids: CASSLGGGYSTDTQYF. The DNA of the CDR3 is TGTGCCAGCAGCTTAGGCGGGGGCTATAGCACAGATACGCAGTATTTT.

V is TRBV20-1 and J is TRBJ1-2, with D hard to call. V lost 1 base to trimming and J lost 4 bases, with 7 bases between them. CDR1 and CDR2 (germline): DFQATT, SNEGSKA (reference sequence). The CDR3 totals 12 residues. In DNA, the CDR3 is TGCAGTGCTAGAGGTCGGAGCTATGGCTACACCTTC. Translating gives CSARGRSYGYTF.

The V gene is TRBV27, the J gene TRBJ2-3, with 8 bases that match TRBD1. V lost 5 bases to trimming and J lost 0 bases; unmatched junction nucleotides: 13. The CDR3 covers 18 residues. Germline V gene lookup returns CDR1 MNHEY and CDR2 SMNVEV (reference sequence). The CDR3 DNA reads as TGTGCCAGCAGTAGGGGACAGGCCGGGATACCTAGCACAGATACGCAGTATTTT. Translation: CASSRGQAGIPSTDTQYF.

This chain joins TRBV2 and TRBJ1-2, with D possibly matching TRBD1 (6 bases). Germline lookup yields CDR1 SNHLY and CDR2 FYNNEI. The V end was cut by 3 bases, the J end by 4 bases, with 9 bases between. The CDR3 contains 13 residues. The CDR3 protein is CASSDQGIYGYTF. CDR3 nucleotides: TGTGCCAGCAGTGATCAGGGGATCTATGGCTACACCTTC.

J is TRBJ2-3 and V is TRBV20-1, with TRBD2 matching 11 bases. Unmatched junction bases numbered 7, after V lost 2 bases and J lost 0 bases. The CDR3 covers 17 residues. Germline lookup yields CDR1 DFQATT and CDR2 SNEGSKA (reference sequence). CDR3 in amino acids: CSARYTGTSGSTDTQYF. The CDR3 DNA is TGCAGTGCTAGATATACCGGGACTAGCGGAAGCACAGATACGCAGTATTTT.

This clonotype was recorded a few times. The CDR3 loop reads CAISTGQGNTEAFF. In DNA, the CDR3 is TGTGCCATCAGTACGGGACAGGGCAACACTGAAGCTTTCTTT. The V call is TRBV10-3, the J call TRBJ1-1; 9 bases fit TRBD1. With 5 bases clipped from V and 2 bases from J, the junction kept 3 bases outside the gene matches. Germline CDR1 reads ENHRY; CDR2 reads SYGVKD. The CDR3 runs 14 residues.

This clonotype is a singleton in its sample. An end of the junction differs from the germline gene, which may be a read error. The chain joins TRBV6-5 to TRBJ1-2; 8 bases map to TRBD1. The CDR3 sequence is 13 residues long. Germline CDR1 and CDR2: MNHEY and SVGAGI. CDR3 nucleotides: TGTGCCAGCAGTAGAAACAGGGGGTATGGCTTCACCTTC. This sequence encodes CASSRNRGYGFTF.

Comment on this clonotype: Sequence at one end of the junction differs from germline and may be a read error. This chain joins TRBV12-3 or TRBV12-4 and TRBJ2-1; 12 bases line up with TRBD2. This CDR3 region has 17 residues. The CDR3 nucleotides read TGTGCCAGCAGTTTAGCGCCAACTAGCGGGGGGTACAATGGGCAGTTCTTC. It translates to CASSLAPTSGGYNGQFF.

This clonotype was detected ten times or more. This chain links TRBV7-2 with TRBJ1-5; D ambiguous. V lost 2 bases to trimming and J lost 4 bases, with 9 bases between them. Germline CDR1 SGHTA, CDR2 FQGNSA. The CDR3 is 14 amino acids. CDR3 residues: CASSLYSENQPQHF. For the CDR3, the DNA is TGTGCCAGCAGCTTATACTCTGAGAATCAGCCCCAGCATTTT.

The chain carries TRBV10-3 and TRBJ2-5; tentatively, D is TRBD2 (5 bases). V was shortened by 4 bases and J by 11 bases, with 14 bases between the two germline ends. Germline CDR1 ENHRY, CDR2 SYGVKD. The CDR3 consists of 12 residues. The CDR3 reads CAISGTRDEQYF. Written as DNA, the CDR3 is TGTGCCATCAGTGGGACCCGGGATGAGCAGTACTTC.

J is TRBJ1-2 and V is TRBV20-1, with D unresolved. The CDR3 runs 11 residues. The germline V and J ends were trimmed by 1 base and 9 bases, with 9 bases remaining between them. Germline V lookup: CDR1 DFQATT, CDR2 SNEGSKA (reference sequence). Here the CDR3 DNA reads TGCAGTGCTAGAGTTGCGTATAGCTACACCTTC. It codes for CSARVAYSYTF.

V and J are TRBV7-2 and TRBJ2-5; D is unclear. Germline values: CDR1 SGHTA, CDR2 FQGNSA. V was cut by 5 bases and J by 1 base, with 8 bases left in between. This CDR3 spans 13 amino acids. This CDR3 reads CASSNDFQETQYF. DNA of the CDR3: TGTGCCAGCAGCAACGACTTCCAAGAGACCCAGTACTTC.

The CDR3 DNA is TGTGCCAGCAGTTCCACAGTTAGGGAGGGGGTTTACAATGAGCAGTTCTTC. Protein sequence: CASSSTVREGVYNEQFF. V usage is TRBV6-5 and J usage is TRBJ2-1, with D tentatively TRBD2 (7 bases). CDR3 size: 17 residues. V lost 4 bases to trimming and J lost 4 bases, with 20 bases between them. Germline CDR1 is MNHEY and CDR2 is SVGAGI.

This clonotype was picked up a small number of times. Here the CDR3 DNA reads TGCAGTGCTAGAGATTTGACAGCCGGGCCCTACGAGCAGTACTTC. Amino acid sequence: CSARDLTAGPYEQYF. This chain connects TRBV20-1 to TRBJ2-7; D is possibly TRBD1 (5 bases). The CDR3 is 15 amino acids. Germline CDR1 reads DFQATT; CDR2 reads SNEGSKA (reference sequence). V dropped 0 bases and J dropped 2 bases, with 14 bases sitting between them.

This clonotype was found once. CDR3 in amino acids: CAISLGQGNSPLHF. DNA of the CDR3: TGTGCCATCAGCTTAGGACAGGGTAATTCACCCCTCCACTTT. The chain employs TRBV10-3 and TRBJ1-6; 8 bases line up with TRBD1. Germline V gene data show CDR1 as ENHRY and CDR2 as SYGVKD. After removal of 6 bases from V and 6 bases from J, the junction contained 4 bases not matched to a gene. The CDR3 loop spans 14 amino acids.

The sample holds many counts of this clonotype. The genes are TRBV7-9 and TRBJ2-7; no reliable D call. V was trimmed by 5 bases and J by 5 bases, leaving 13 bases between them. In germline, CDR1 is SEHNR, CDR2 FQNEAQ (reference sequence). There are 13 residues in the CDR3. Here the CDR3 reads CASSPPVGHEQYF. The CDR3 DNA reads as TGTGCCAGCAGCCCCCCGGTGGGCCACGAGCAGTACTTC.

The chain links TRBV15 to TRBJ2-7, with unresolved D. V dropped 1 base and J dropped 2 bases, with 15 bases sitting between them. Germline V gene sequence: CDR1 LNHNV, CDR2 YYDKDF (reference sequence). There are 16 residues in the CDR3. CDR3: CATSRADMMVTYEQYF. The CDR3 DNA follows: TGTGCCACCAGCAGAGCGGATATGATGGTTACCTACGAGCAGTACTTC.

This clonotype has only a few counts. This chain uses TRBV7-9 with TRBJ2-5; 9 bases are shared with TRBD1. With V trimmed by 2 bases and J by 2 bases, 6 bases remained unmatched. Germline CDR1 SEHNR, CDR2 FQNEAQ (reference sequence). The CDR3 length is 16 residues. The CDR3 sequence is CASSLSDRGNQETQYF. DNA of the CDR3: TGTGCCAGCAGCTTATCCGACAGGGGGAATCAAGAGACCCAGTACTTC.

The V call is TRBV20-1, the J call TRBJ1-5; D unclear. This CDR3 is built from 14 residues. Germline values: CDR1 DFQATT, CDR2 SNEGSKA (reference sequence). The V gene lost 3 bases and the J gene lost 0 bases, with 9 bases spanning the gap. The CDR3 here is CSASPGYSNQPQHF. As DNA, the CDR3 is TGCAGTGCTAGTCCGGGTTATAGCAATCAGCCCCAGCATTTT.

This clonotype has just a few counts. V and J are TRBV4-2 and TRBJ1-6; D uncertain. This CDR3 region has 16 residues. V lost 1 base and J 7 bases, leaving 14 bases between the germline ends. The germline gives CDR1 LGHNA, CDR2 YNFKEQ. This chain's CDR3 is CASSQAWVSTNSPLHF. The CDR3 nucleotides are TGTGCCAGCAGCCAAGCTTGGGTATCCACCAATTCACCCCTCCACTTT.